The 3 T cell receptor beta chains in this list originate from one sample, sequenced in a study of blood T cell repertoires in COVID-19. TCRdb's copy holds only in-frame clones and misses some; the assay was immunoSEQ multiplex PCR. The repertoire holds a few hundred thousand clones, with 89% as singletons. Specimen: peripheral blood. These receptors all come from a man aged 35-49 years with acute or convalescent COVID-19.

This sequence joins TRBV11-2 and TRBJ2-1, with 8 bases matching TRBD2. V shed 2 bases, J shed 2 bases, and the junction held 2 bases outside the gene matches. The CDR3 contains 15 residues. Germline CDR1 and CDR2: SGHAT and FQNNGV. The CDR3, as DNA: TGTGCCAGCAGCTTAAGCGGGAGCCCCTACAATGAGCAGTTCTTC. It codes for CASSLSGSPYNEQFF.

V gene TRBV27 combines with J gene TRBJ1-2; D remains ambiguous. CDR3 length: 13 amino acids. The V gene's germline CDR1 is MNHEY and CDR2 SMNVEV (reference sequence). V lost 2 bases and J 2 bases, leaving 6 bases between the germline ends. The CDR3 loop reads CASSLLGNYGYTF. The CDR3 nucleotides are TGTGCCAGCAGTTTACTCGGGAACTATGGCTACACCTTC.

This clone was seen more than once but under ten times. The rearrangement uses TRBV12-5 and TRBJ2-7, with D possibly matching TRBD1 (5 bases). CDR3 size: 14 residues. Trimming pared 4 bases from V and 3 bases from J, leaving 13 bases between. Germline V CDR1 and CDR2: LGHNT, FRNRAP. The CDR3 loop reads CASGSDKLGYEQYF. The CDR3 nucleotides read TGTGCTAGTGGTTCGGACAAGCTCGGCTACGAGCAGTACTTC.